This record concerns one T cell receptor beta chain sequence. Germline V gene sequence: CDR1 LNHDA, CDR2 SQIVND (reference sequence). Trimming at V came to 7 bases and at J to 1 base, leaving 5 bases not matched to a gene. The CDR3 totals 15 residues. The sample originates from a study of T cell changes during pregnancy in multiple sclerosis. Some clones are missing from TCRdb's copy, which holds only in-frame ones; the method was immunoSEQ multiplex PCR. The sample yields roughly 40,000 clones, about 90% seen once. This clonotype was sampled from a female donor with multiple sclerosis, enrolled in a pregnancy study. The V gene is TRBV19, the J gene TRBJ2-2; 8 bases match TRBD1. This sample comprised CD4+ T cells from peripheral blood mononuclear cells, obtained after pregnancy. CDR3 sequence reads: CASKTGGWNTGELFF. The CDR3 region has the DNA TGTGCCAGTAAAACAGGGGGGTGGAACACCGGGGAGCTGTTTTTT.